The text below deals with one T cell receptor beta chain. TCRdb's table, derived via immunoSEQ multiplex PCR, lists solely in-frame clones and lacks some. The sample lists around 190,000 clones, roughly 77% seen once, with less than 20% in the top ten. Categorization into cohorts depended on clinical history that participants reported. These data are taken from a study of blood T cell repertoires in COVID-19. The CDR3 has 16 amino acids. The germline V gene encodes CDR1 SGHNT and CDR2 YYREEE (reference sequence). V shed 1 base and J 0 bases; nucleotides not matched to a gene: 5. The sequenced sample was PBMCs or T cells enriched from blood (not recorded which). The V and J genes are TRBV5-4 and TRBJ2-5, with 8 bases that match TRBD2. This clonotype originated in a woman between 45 and 60 years old with acute COVID-19. The CDR3 DNA reads as TGTGCCAGCAGCTTGAGGCGGGGGGCCGACCAAGAGACCCAGTACTTC. Protein sequence: CASSLRRGADQETQYF. Filled out from reference TRBV5-4 and TRBJ2-5, the complete variable domain reads ETGVTQSPTHLIKTRGQQVTLRCSSQSGHNTVSWYQQALGQGPQFIFQYYREEENGRGNFPPRFSGLQFPNYSSELNVNALELDDSALYLCASSLRRGADQETQYFGPGTRLLVL.